One TCR beta chain is described in this entry. What antigen it recognizes has not been identified. Base quality data are lacking; no much larger clone is found one base away. In the germline V gene, CDR1 corresponds to SGDLS and CDR2 to YYNGEE. After removal of 0 bases from V and 6 bases from J, the junction retains 6 bases not matched to a gene. Reading from cysteine to phenylalanine, the CDR3 counts 15 amino acids. The entry retains the CDR3 DNA only, 45 bases that are in frame from base 1. Library generation was performed with the immunoSEQ multiplex PCR assay. The multiplex PCR relied on a mix of 60 forward primers for TCR Vbeta segments and 13 reverse primers for TCR Jbeta segments. A multiplex PCR assay on genomic DNA amplified the CDR3 region of rearranged TCR beta genes. The Illumina HiSeq System was used to sequence the amplified TCR beta libraries as 87-base-pair reads. Concerning the study's data processing: A later analysis counted about 80 million unique TCR beta chains across the 550 to 800 repertoires, and 9 million to 14 million of these chains were shared by at least two donors. To remove PCR and sequencing errors, raw reads were error-corrected and collapsed into unique sequences using a nearest-neighbor algorithm that merged closely related sequences. To assign V, D and J gene segments, CDR3 sequences were aligned to IMGT reference sequences. For a sequence to be retained, a match of at least six nucleotides was required to both a V gene segment and a J gene segment. A rearrangement counted as productive if the CDR3 had no stop codons and remained in frame with V and J, and every other rearrangement counted as non-productive. CDR3 was defined by IMGT convention, running from the second conserved V-encoded cysteine to the conserved J-encoded phenylalanine. The earlier analysis of some 550 of the donors excluded any sequence lacking an unambiguous match to a single V gene segment. An earlier analysis of a few hundred of the donors classified V segments as functional when productive rearrangements were above 56.7% and as segregating when the standard deviation between donors was above 5%. A statistical classification framework was built to diagnose cytomegalovirus status from the catalog of TCR beta chain sequences. V and J gene assignment, in a later analysis, came from comparing TCR nucleotide sequences with IMGT/GENE-DB human TR gene sequences. The TCRdist pipeline was used in a later analysis to assign CDR3 sequences and most-parsimonious VDJ recombination scenarios. In a later analysis, each TCR beta chain was defined by its CDR3 amino acid sequence together with its V-gene family, and reads lacking a unique V-gene family were excluded. As a way to deal with suspected cross-contamination and a sequencing artifact, a later analysis dropped 640 or so nucleotide sequences that were highly shared and had low generation probability. In a later analysis, a clonal expansion index was calculated for each public chain from normalized within-repertoire ranks of inferred template counts. In a later analysis, generation probabilities were computed with a VDJ recombination model fitted to out-of-frame rearrangements, and the resulting probabilities were checked against IGoR. Hypergeometric tests were used in a later analysis to score TCR-TCR, TCR-HLA and TCR-CMV co-occurrence, with a repertoire-size bias correction applied to the TCR pairs. A later analysis estimated false discovery rates by permuting HLA or CMV assignments 20 times. In a later analysis, co-occurring TCRs were grouped using DBSCAN, and TCRdist sequence similarity was added for clustering within HLA-allele-positive subsets. For co-occurrence clustering, repertoires with fewer than 30,000 or more than 120,000 public chains were excluded, along with roughly five repertoires with anomalous nucleotide sharing. What TCRdb holds here is the immuneACCESS table cut down to in-frame rearrangements. Part of the clones is not present; checked against another copy, under half of the missing clones reflect an unresolved V gene, and the others are unexplained. V, J and clone size were drawn from that table, and D and trimming were deduced from the DNA. For this sample there are 85,000 to 120,000 clones; roughly four fifths appear just once. The ten biggest clones cover 9.6% of the sample.

The data originate from a study of cytomegalovirus exposure and HLA in healthy donors (dated by TCRdb to the late 2010s). Study-wide context: An earlier analysis of 550 to 700 of the donors reported about 250 Gb of sequence data and 117 million unique TCR beta sequences from 150 million to 200 million T cells. Rather than using new phenotypic data, the later analysis identified candidate immune exposures from TCR beta sequences and from how often those sequences occurred across donors. Both class I and class II loci were covered by HLA typing, at four-digit resolution. An earlier analysis of nearly 600 of the donors applied high-throughput TCR beta sequencing to assess whether each TCR beta V gene segment acted as functional or pseudogenic. Among the roughly 430 genotyped donors, around 79% belonged to the genetic ancestry cluster associated with self-reported Caucasian donors. Four to six DR-DQ haplotypes were handled as single units for association and clustering, since linkage in the cohort was strong. The study aimed to test whether signatures of past pathogen exposure could be identified by cataloging public T cell receptors. The study profiled the T cell repertoires of hundreds of subjects by immunosequencing and related them to cytomegalovirus serostatus. In a later analysis, previously published TCR beta repertoires from several hundred donors were re-analyzed and high-resolution HLA genotyping was added so that TCR occurrence patterns could be studied. Donor age, sex, ethnicity and CMV serostatus were compiled alongside the repertoire data. The study combined high-throughput TCR immunosequencing, statistical association of individual TCRs with disease status, and machine learning to predict cytomegalovirus infection status. Around 300 gigabases of sequencing data and approximately 93 million unique TCR sequences were included in an early release covering roughly 700 HLA-typed donors. The number of typed donors differed by locus: about 620-640 for A, B, C, DRB1 and DQB1; approximately 540 for DQA1; approximately 600 for DPA1; and about 470 for DPB1. Every discovery cohort repertoire had been produced on one sequencing platform. Besides the first cohort of roughly 660 subjects, a separate validation cohort made up of 120 different subjects was used. A later genetic analysis used genome-wide SNP genotypes for about three fifths of the 666 donors, treating that subset as a discovery cohort. Among roughly 400 genotyped donors of the cohort, an average of approximately 240,000 unique TCR beta nucleotide sequences was sequenced per donor, of which about 19% were non-productive. Overall study outcomes, separate from this receptor: For the cohort, immune exposure information was limited to CMV serostatus. Because HLA typing was unavailable for some donors at each locus, only the typed subset was used in association tests. In a later analysis, around 15,000 TCR beta sequences were associated with specific HLA alleles at a false discovery rate of 0.05. Most TCR sequences were observed very rarely across donors, whereas some public TCRs were present in many individuals. In a later analysis, HLA-associated TCR beta chains were found to be more clonally expanded and to have lower generation probabilities than equally common non-associated chains. According to the authors, the approach could potentially be generalized to other disease states and immunological phenotypes. Only TCR beta chains were sequenced in this cohort, and the absence of alpha or paired-chain data limited detectable features. An association between a missense DCLRE1C variant and V-gene and J-gene trimming of TCR beta chains was found in a later genetic analysis and replicated in an independent cohort. Broadly in line with IMGT annotations, most TCR beta V segments showed up in productive rearrangements about 87% or about 30% of the time in an earlier analysis of roughly 590 of the donors. Presence/absence analyses assumed roughly uniform sequencing depth across donors, an assumption that may not hold. Linkage disequilibrium might explain the correlated functional status among segregating V segments, but an unknown experimental factor could not be excluded. When HLA alleles, especially DR and DQ, strongly co-occurred, attributing TCR associations to individual alleles was difficult. In a later analysis, most CMV-associated TCR beta chains were found to appear HLA-restricted, with HLA associations seemingly driven largely by CMV exposure. A later analysis reported that several top co-occurrence clusters appeared linked to parvovirus B19, influenza, CMV and Epstein-Barr virus. Because counts were too low, seventeen rarely observed V segments, including chromosome 9 orphons, were excluded from the earlier analysis of 587 of the donors. A further reported finding was that TCR beta sequences accurately predicted the HLA-A and HLA-B alleles for most subjects in the first cohort. The classifier was reported to diagnose cytomegalovirus status with high specificity and sensitivity in both the original and validation cohorts. The 87-base-pair reads could not distinguish some IMGT-functional V segments, including TRBV6-2 and TRBV6-3, so those segments were excluded. The sequencing pipeline was judged likely to have produced a cluster of highly shared sequence variants as a technical artifact. A few of the identified cytomegalovirus-associated TCR beta chains were confirmed in vitro to be specific for cytomegalovirus antigens. According to a later analysis, TCR association rates differed among HLA loci, with DRB1 alleles showing the most associated TCRs and HLA-C alleles showing the fewest. In the study, about 150 TCR beta chains were listed as associated with cytomegalovirus. Compared with the approximately 600-donor mean, donors in an Asian-associated ancestry cluster had fewer N-insertions in productive TCRs, according to a later genetic analysis.

The cohort was made up of about 670 healthy bone marrow donors. Cohort members were all nominally healthy when sampled, although unrecorded immune exposures were likely present. The donor was CMV seropositive and belonged to the group of 270 or so seropositive cohort members. Every donor gave a peripheral blood sample, and the peripheral blood mononuclear cells from that sample were used for TCR beta sequencing. The Qiagen DNeasy Blood Extraction Kit was used to extract genomic DNA from the blood cell samples. Sequenced input: PBMCs. This sequence uses TRBV9 and TRBJ2-1, with 7 central nucleotides matching TRBD2. This sequence was found in a male donor in good health and CMV-seropositive. The DNA sequence follows: TGTGCCAGCAGCGTAGGGGCTAGCGGCATCAATGAGCAGTTCTTC. It translates as CASSVGASGINEQFF.